This entry concerns a single T cell receptor beta chain. Antigen unknown. This record comes from a study of cytomegalovirus exposure and HLA in healthy donors. Study-level results: The study listed approximately 160 cytomegalovirus-associated TCR beta chains. For most TCR beta V segments, an earlier analysis put the productive rate at about 87% or about 30% of the time.

PCR primers comprised 60 Vbeta and 13 Jbeta primers. Assay used: immunoSEQ multiplex PCR; TCRdb lists only in-frame clones, some missing. The sample holds tens of thousands of clones. At the time of sampling, donors were nominally healthy, though unrecorded immune exposures were likely. This TCR came from a woman aged 55-70 years in good health and CMV-seropositive. What was sequenced was PBMCs.

CDR3: CASSLVSGGASGKNIQYF. In nucleotides, the CDR3 is TGTGCCAGCAGCTTAGTGAGCGGGGGGGCATCGGGCAAAAACATTCAGTACTTC. The gene calls are TRBV7-8 and TRBJ2-4; 10 bases align to TRBD2. V lost 1 base, J lost 3 bases, and 9 bases stayed unmatched. The CDR3 has 18 residues. Germline V gives CDR1 SGHVS, CDR2 FQNEAQ.